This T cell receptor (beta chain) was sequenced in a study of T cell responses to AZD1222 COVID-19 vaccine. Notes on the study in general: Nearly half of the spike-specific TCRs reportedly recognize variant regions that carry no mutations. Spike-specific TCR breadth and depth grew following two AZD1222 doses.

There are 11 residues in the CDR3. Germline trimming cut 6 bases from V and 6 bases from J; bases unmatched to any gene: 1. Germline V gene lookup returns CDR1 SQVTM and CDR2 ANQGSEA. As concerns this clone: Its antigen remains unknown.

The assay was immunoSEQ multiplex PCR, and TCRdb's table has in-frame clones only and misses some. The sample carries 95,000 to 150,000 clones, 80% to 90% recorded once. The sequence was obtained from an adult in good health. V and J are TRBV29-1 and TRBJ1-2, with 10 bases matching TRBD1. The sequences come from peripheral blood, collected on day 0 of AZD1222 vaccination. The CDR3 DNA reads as TGCAGCGTGACAGGGGGCAATGGCTACACCTTC. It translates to CSVTGGNGYTF.